These T cell receptor beta chains were read from a single sample in a study of regulatory T cells in long-lasting Graves disease. In TCRdb, the multiplex PCR reads were re-called with MiXCR into one record per CDR3 protein. The sample records hundreds of thousands of distinct CDR3 sequences, 16% being singletons. These data also featured in a second study, about T cells in Graves' hyperthyroidism and ophthalmopathy.

This material consisted of peripheral blood mononuclear cells (PBMCs), taken at new diagnosis, from a patient treated with antithyroid drugs. These receptors were obtained from a woman aged 25 to 45 with Graves disease. Both conserved end residues are trimmed from each CDR3. Some rows mark clone size as missing; the rest say once, few, many or name a class of expanded clone.

>many|TRBV28|TRBJ2-7
ASSLSGRGRYEVLY
>NA|TRBV7-3|TRBJ2-2
ASSPGGNQNTGELF
>many|TRBV28|TRBJ1-6
ASSGGGYNSPLH
>NA|TRBV19|TRBJ2-1
ASRLRDYTFDEQF
>NA|TRBV5-1|TRBJ2-7
ASRSLRDICEQY
>many|TRBV25-1|TRBJ1-1
ASSQKTGGFEAF
>few|TRBV6-2/TRBV6-3|TRBJ2-6
ASSYPPGSGANVLT
>NA|TRBV9|TRBJ2-6
ASSKTPGLAGPGANVLT
>NA|TRBV12-3/TRBV12-4|TRBJ2-2
ASISTGELF
>NA|TRBV6-1|TRBJ1-1
ASRKKQGVEAF
>few|TRBV7-9|TRBJ1-2
ASSLARRTGGRYGYT
>NA|TRBV9|TRBJ1-1
ASSGGWQTNTEAF
>NA|TRBV7-2|TRBJ1-5
ASSWGRGSYQPQH
>NA|TRBV12-3/TRBV12-4|TRBJ1-4
ASSEVSTNEKLF
>few|TRBV7-9|TRBJ2-7
ASSSRDKPYEQY
>many|TRBV7-2|TRBJ2-7
ASSFASGYYEQY
>few|TRBV18|TRBJ2-7
ASSPASGINPDEQY
>NA|TRBV9|TRBJ2-3
ASSVGLAGVNTQY
>NA|TRBV7-2|TRBJ2-2
ASPYPNRGLNTGELF
>few|TRBV5-1|TRBJ2-7
ASSLDGASRGSYEQY
>NA|TRBV5-1|TRBJ2-3
ASSVRDPNTDTQY
>NA|TRBV19|TRBJ2-1
ASRSGLAGLANEQF
>many|TRBV10-2|TRBJ2-7
ASSESKHEQY